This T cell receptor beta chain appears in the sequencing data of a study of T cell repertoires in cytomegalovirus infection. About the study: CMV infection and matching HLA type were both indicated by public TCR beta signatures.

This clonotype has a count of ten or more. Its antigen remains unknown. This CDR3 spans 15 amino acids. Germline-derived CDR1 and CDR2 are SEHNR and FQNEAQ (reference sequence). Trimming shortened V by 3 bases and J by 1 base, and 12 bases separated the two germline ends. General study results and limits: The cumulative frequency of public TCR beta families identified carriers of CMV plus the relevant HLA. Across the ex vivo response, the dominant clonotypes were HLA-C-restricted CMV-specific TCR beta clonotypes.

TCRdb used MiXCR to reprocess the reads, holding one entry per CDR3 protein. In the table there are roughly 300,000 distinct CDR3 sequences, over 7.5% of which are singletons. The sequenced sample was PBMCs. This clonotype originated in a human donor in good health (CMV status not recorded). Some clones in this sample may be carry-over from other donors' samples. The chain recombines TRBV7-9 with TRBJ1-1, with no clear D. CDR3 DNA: TGTGCCAGCAGCTTTCTAGCCACCCAGAACACTGAAGCTTTCTTT. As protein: CASSFLATQNTEAFF.